A single sample is the source of the 23 T cell receptor beta chains below, sequenced in a study of T cells after yellow fever vaccination. TCRdb redid the calling of the 5' RACE reads with MiXCR, one entry per CDR3 protein. The data contain a few hundred thousand distinct CDR3 sequences, less than 7.5% of them singletons. The sample was CD4+ T cells sorted from PBMCs, taken on the day of the yellow fever booster vaccination. The receptors derive from a man aged 25-40 years who received the YFV17D yellow fever vaccine.

The chain combines TRBV10-3 with TRBJ2-5; D is possibly TRBD2 (6 bases). CDR3 size: 19 residues. Germline V gene sequence: CDR1 ENHRY, CDR2 SYGVKD. V was pared by 0 bases and J by 4 bases, with 24 bases between. The CDR3 DNA sequence: TGTGCCATCAGTGAGTCCCCCCCAACTGCGACTAGTTTGCGAGAGACCCAGTACTTC. Protein sequence: CAISESPPTATSLRETQYF.

This clonotype was recorded at least ten times. V and J are TRBV7-9 and TRBJ2-7; no definite D call. Trimming took 5 bases from V and 4 from J, leaving 6 bases between them. In germline, CDR1 is SEHNR, CDR2 FQNEAQ (reference sequence). The CDR3 is 11 amino acids. The CDR3, as DNA: TGTGCCAGCAGCCCTCAATACGAGCAGTACTTC. Protein product: CASSPQYEQYF.

The V and J genes are TRBV20-1 and TRBJ2-5; 8 bases fit TRBD2. The trim removed 4 bases at V and 3 bases at J, leaving 19 bases unmatched. This CDR3 comprises 18 residues. From germline, CDR1 is DFQATT and CDR2 SNEGSKA (reference sequence). This CDR3 reads CSATTGRGGPWGEETQYF. CDR3 DNA sequence: TGCAGTGCTACAACCGGGAGGGGAGGGCCTTGGGGCGAAGAGACCCAGTACTTC.

A few counts support this clonotype. This chain joins TRBV20-1 and TRBJ2-1; TRBD2 matches at 13 bases. Losses at the gene ends were 6 bases for V and 4 bases for J; bases not matched to a gene: 6. CDR3 length: 15 amino acids. Germline lookup yields CDR1 DFQATT and CDR2 SNEGSKA (reference sequence). The CDR3 DNA is TGCAGTGCGCCGGGGGGACTAGCGGGATACAATGAGCAGTTCTTC. It yields the protein CSAPGGLAGYNEQFF.

This clonotype was seen repeatedly, ten times or more. The chain is built from TRBV20-1 and TRBJ2-3; 7 bases map to TRBD2. This CDR3 has 14 residues. V gave up 6 bases and J gave up 0 bases; unmatched junction bases: 6. The germline CDR1 and CDR2 sequences are DFQATT and SNEGSKA (reference sequence). In nucleotides, the CDR3 is TGCAGTGCCCCGATAGCGGGCAGCACAGATACGCAGTATTTT. Amino acids: CSAPIAGSTDTQYF.

This clonotype was picked up a small number of times. The gene calls are TRBV4-1 and TRBJ1-1, with D possibly being TRBD1 (5 bases). The germline V gene has CDR1 MGHRA and CDR2 YSYEKL. The CDR3 spans 17 residues. V was trimmed by 2 bases and J by 1 base, leaving 17 bases between them. The CDR3 coding sequence is TGCGCCAGCAGCCAACGGAGGACACCCTGGGGGAACACTGAAGCTTTCTTT. Amino acid sequence: CASSQRRTPWGNTEAFF.

This chain connects TRBV11-2 to TRBJ2-3, with 9 bases that match TRBD2. The CDR3 consists of 15 residues. V lost 5 bases, J lost 8 bases, and 11 bases stayed unmatched. Germline V gene lookup returns CDR1 SGHAT and CDR2 FQNNGV. Here the CDR3 reads CASSPQAGGGVTQYF. In nucleotides, the CDR3 is TGTGCCAGCAGCCCTCAAGCGGGAGGAGGAGTTACGCAGTATTTT. Based on the CDR3 plus reference TRBV11-2 and TRBJ2-3, the full variable domain is EAGVAQSPRYKIIEKRQSVAFWCNPISGHATLYWYQQILGQGPKLLIQFQNNGVVDDSQLPKDRFSAERLKGVDSTLKIQPAKLEDSAVYLCASSPQAGGGVTQYFGPGTRLTVL.

This clonotype occurred a few times. V and J are TRBV4-2 and TRBJ2-1, with 8 bases lining up with TRBD2. The trim removed 2 bases at V and 10 bases at J, leaving 10 bases unmatched. Germline-derived CDR1 and CDR2 are LGHNA and YNFKEQ. There are 15 residues in the CDR3. The CDR3 coding sequence is TGTGCCAGCAGCCAAACTAGCGGTCCTACACGGGAGCAGTTCTTC. The encoded protein is CASSQTSGPTREQFF.

This clonotype occurred many times. DNA of the CDR3: TGCAGCGTTGAAGAGAGGAGCTCCTACAATGAGCAGTTCTTC. Its protein is CSVEERSSYNEQFF. This sequence joins TRBV29-1 and TRBJ2-1; no reliable D call. CDR3 size: 14 residues. In germline, CDR1 is SQVTM, CDR2 ANQGSEA. V lost 0 bases to trimming and J lost 0 bases, with 6 bases between them.

This clonotype was picked up a small number of times. V is TRBV7-2 and J is TRBJ2-1, with D maybe TRBD2 (6 bases). Trimming left V 1 base short and J 6 bases short, with 10 bases between. In germline, CDR1 is SGHTA, CDR2 FQGNSA. The CDR3 contains 14 residues. CDR3: CASSLGNGGNEQFF. CDR3 nucleotides: TGTGCCAGCAGCTTAGGGAACGGGGGCAATGAGCAGTTCTTC.

This clonotype was recorded many times. J is TRBJ2-3 and V is TRBV29-1; D call uncertain. The ends were cut back, 0 bases at V and 7 bases at J, with 11 bases in the middle. Germline V lookup: CDR1 SQVTM, CDR2 ANQGSEA. CDR3 length: 13 amino acids. The DNA for the CDR3 is TGCAGCGTTGAAGATCTAGGGCGAAATACGCAGTATTTT. As protein: CSVEDLGRNTQYF.

This clonotype was found many times. The chain combines TRBV12-3 or TRBV12-4 with TRBJ2-1; D possibly corresponds to TRBD1 (5 bases). V was pared by 6 bases and J by 4 bases, with 13 bases between. The CDR3 has 14 residues. The CDR3, as DNA: TGTGCCAGCAGAAGACAGTTAGGGTACAATGAGCAGTTCTTC. Its translation is CASRRQLGYNEQFF.

The chain uses TRBV14 and TRBJ2-2; D might be TRBD2 (5 bases). CDR1 and CDR2 (germline): SGHDN, FVKESK. This CDR3 has 13 residues. V lost 4 bases to trimming and J lost 7 bases, with 10 bases between them. The CDR3 region is CASSRNRGGELFF. The CDR3 region has the DNA TGTGCCAGCAGCCGAAACCGGGGCGGGGAGCTGTTTTTT.

This rearrangement joins TRBV10-3 to TRBJ2-5; 9 positions agree with TRBD1. Germline CDR1 ENHRY, CDR2 SYGVKD. With V trimmed by 7 bases and J by 4 bases, 7 bases remained unmatched. This CDR3 comprises 14 residues. The CDR3 DNA follows: TGTGCCATCATGGGGACAGGGTCAGGAGAGACCCAGTACTTC. Its translation: CAIMGTGSGETQYF.

This clonotype was counted many times. V and J are TRBV5-1 and TRBJ2-3; no clear D. V lost 1 base to trimming and J lost 0 bases, with 3 bases between them. CDR1 is SGHRS, CDR2 YFSETQ, per germline. The CDR3 has 13 residues. The chain's CDR3 is CASSLMSTDTQYF. The CDR3 nucleotides read TGCGCCAGCAGCTTGATGAGCACAGATACGCAGTATTTT.

The CDR3 bases are TGTGCCAGCAGCGTGGGAGCGGGAGGGCCAAGCGGGGAGCTGTTTTTT. Translated: CASSVGAGGPSGELFF. The chain couples TRBV9 to TRBJ2-2, with 10 positions matching TRBD2. The CDR3 loop spans 16 amino acids. Per germline, CDR1 SGDLS and CDR2 YYNGEE. J was trimmed by 7 bases and V by 2 bases; bases with no gene match: 8.

This clonotype was picked up many times. This sequence joins TRBV7-2 and TRBJ1-5, with D unclear. This CDR3 region has 13 residues. The V gene's germline CDR1 is SGHTA and CDR2 FQGNSA. V was cut by 1 base and J by 4 bases, with 5 bases left in between. CDR3 coding DNA: TGTGCCAGCAGCTTAGGGAAGAATCAGCCCCAGCATTTT. Translation: CASSLGKNQPQHF.

The chain uses TRBV30 and TRBJ2-3, with 9 bases lining up with TRBD2. This CDR3 comprises 16 residues. Trimming removed 0 bases from V and 1 base from J; junction bases left unmatched: 5. Germline CDR1 GTSNPN, CDR2 SVGIG (reference sequence). In DNA form, the CDR3 reads TGTGCCTGGAGTGTAGGGTTAGCGGGAGGCACAGATACGCAGTATTTT. It yields the protein CAWSVGLAGGTDTQYF.

This clonotype came up a few times. Compared with germline, one end of the junction differs, possibly owing to a read error. V usage is TRBV7-7 and J usage is TRBJ2-1; unclear D gene. Germline V gene lookup returns CDR1 SSHAT and CDR2 FNYEAQ (reference sequence). There are 15 residues in the CDR3. The CDR3 loop reads CASSQDGKSYNEQFF. In DNA, the CDR3 is TGTGCTAGCAGCCAAGACGGAAAATCATACAATGAGCAGTTCTTC. The full variable domain, in which reference TRBV7-7 and TRBJ2-1 provide the parts outside the CDR3, is GAGVSQSPRYKVTKRGQDVTLRCDPISSHATLYWYQQALGQGPEFLTYFNYEAQPDKSGLPSDRFSAERPEGSISTLTIQRTEQRDSAMYRCASSQDGKSYNEQFFGPGTRLTVL.

This clonotype came up a few times. The chain combines TRBV18 with TRBJ2-7, with D perhaps matching TRBD1 or TRBD2 (5 bases each). Germline V lookup: CDR1 KGHSH, CDR2 LQKENI. CDR3 length: 14 residues. Between the trimmed V and J ends, which lost 5 bases and 7 bases, there was a span of 18 bases. The CDR3 loop reads CASSGGSTEGEQYF. In DNA, the CDR3 is TGTGCCAGCTCAGGGGGATCTACTGAGGGGGAGCAGTACTTC.

This chain uses TRBV14 with TRBJ2-3; TRBD2 matches at 8 bases. Trimming at V came to 2 bases and at J to 12 bases, leaving 10 bases not matched to a gene. CDR3 length: 14 residues. Germline CDR1 is SGHDN and CDR2 is FVKESK. The CDR3 nucleotides read TGTGCCAGCAGCCAATACGGGACTAGGGGAATTCAGTATTTT. As protein: CASSQYGTRGIQYF.

The chain joins TRBV19 to TRBJ1-2, with 9 bases identical to TRBD1. CDR3 length: 14 amino acids. V lost 6 bases to trimming and J lost 8 bases; unmatched junction nucleotides: 10. Germline CDR1 is LNHDA and CDR2 is SQIVND (reference sequence). The CDR3 DNA reads TGTGCCAGTAGGCGGACAGGGGCCTACAGGGGCTACACCTTC. As protein: CASRRTGAYRGYTF.

The V gene is TRBV5-1, the J gene TRBJ2-5; D is possibly TRBD2 (5 bases). The CDR3 sequence is 13 residues long. CDR1 and CDR2 (germline): SGHRS, YFSETQ. Trimming left V 3 bases short and J 7 bases short, with 13 bases between. CDR3: CASSSAGGWTQYF. The DNA for the CDR3 is TGCGCCAGCAGCTCCGCAGGCGGGTGGACCCAGTACTTC.